The 27 T cell receptor beta chains below come from one sample, sequenced in a study of graft-versus-host responses after intestinal transplantation. The method was immunoSEQ multiplex PCR; TCRdb's version includes in-frame clones alone and lacks a portion of them. The repertoire has more than 85,000 clones, around 90% of them found once; the top ten carry 0.069%. Their cognate antigens are unknown. The sample was unstimulated CD8+ T cells sorted from spleen or lymph node cells, taken before transplant. The receptors shown here come from a human donor who was the organ donor for an intestinal transplant.

Written as DNA, the CDR3 is TGTGCCAGCAGTGAACCGGACAGGGAGTTCTATGGCTACACCTTC. Translation gives CASSEPDREFYGYTF. This chain connects TRBV2 to TRBJ1-2; 8 nucleotides agree with TRBD1. CDR1 and CDR2 from the germline V gene are SNHLY and FYNNEI. The CDR3 has 15 residues. The trim removed 2 bases at V and 4 bases at J, leaving 6 bases unmatched.

The chain is built from TRBV2 and TRBJ2-5; 8 nucleotides agree with TRBD2. The CDR3 runs 18 residues. J gave up 4 bases and V 4 bases, and 17 bases lay outside the gene matches. The germline CDR1 and CDR2 sequences are SNHLY and FYNNEI. CDR3 in DNA: TGTGCCAGCAGTGTGGGGGGATATAGCCGGGAGGGTCGAGAGACCCAGTACTTC. Its translation is CASSVGGYSREGRETQYF.

The CDR3 protein is CASRAGEFNQPQHF. DNA of the CDR3: TGTGCCAGCAGGGCAGGGGAATTCAATCAGCCCCAGCATTTT. The chain carries TRBV6-1 and TRBJ1-5, with a possible D match to TRBD1 (6 bases). CDR3 length: 14 residues. V was pared by 6 bases and J by 3 bases, with 12 bases between. Germline V gives CDR1 MNHNS, CDR2 SASEGT.

The rearrangement uses TRBV6-5 and TRBJ2-7; 7 bases agree with TRBD1. This CDR3 is 12 amino acids long. CDR1 is MNHEY, CDR2 SVGAGI, per germline. V lost 5 bases to trimming and J lost 6 bases; unmatched junction nucleotides: 4. CDR3 amino acids: CASSPDRVEQYF. In nucleotides, the CDR3 is TGTGCCAGCAGTCCCGACAGGGTCGAGCAGTACTTC.

The chain has TRBV5-4 and TRBJ1-4; 10 bases are a match to TRBD1. The CDR3 is made up of 16 amino acids. Trimming cost V 1 base and J 7 bases; bases outside gene matches: 7. Germline V gene data show CDR1 as SGHNT and CDR2 as YYREEE (reference sequence). CDR3 loop: CASSLHPGQGLEKLFF. The CDR3 region has the DNA TGTGCCAGCAGCTTGCATCCGGGACAGGGGCTTGAAAAACTGTTTTTT.

This chain connects TRBV6-5 to TRBJ2-7, with TRBD2 identical over 8 bases. The CDR3 has 16 amino acids. CDR1 is MNHEY, CDR2 SVGAGI, per germline. With V trimmed by 2 bases and J by 1 base, 7 bases remained unmatched. This CDR3 reads CASSYTPSGSSYEQYF. The DNA for the CDR3 is TGTGCCAGCAGTTACACTCCTAGCGGGTCTTCCTACGAGCAGTACTTC.

This chain connects TRBV10-3 to TRBJ1-1; D is possibly TRBD1 (6 bases). CDR3 length: 15 residues. Germline V gene lookup returns CDR1 ENHRY and CDR2 SYGVKD. V lost 6 bases, J lost 5 bases, and 19 bases lay in between. The CDR3 sequence: CAIRDSGDGWTEAFF. CDR3 coding DNA: TGTGCCATCAGAGATTCAGGGGATGGATGGACTGAAGCTTTCTTT.

V is TRBV7-3 and J is TRBJ2-1, with 8 bases aligning to TRBD2. V shed 5 bases, J shed 3 bases, and the junction held 12 bases outside the gene matches. The germline gives CDR1 SGHTA, CDR2 FQGTGA. This CDR3 contains 17 residues. The CDR3 nucleotides are TGTGCCAGCAGCCCCACGCCCAGCGGGAGTGGCTACAATGAGCAGTTCTTC. Translation gives CASSPTPSGSGYNEQFF.

The J gene is TRBJ2-7, the V gene TRBV15, with TRBD2 identical over 7 bases. Germline V gene lookup returns CDR1 LNHNV and CDR2 YYDKDF (reference sequence). The CDR3 length is 14 residues. V was pared by 1 base and J by 3 bases, with 3 bases of the junction left unmatched. The CDR3 reads CATSRGASGYEQYF. CDR3 coding DNA: TGTGCCACCAGCAGAGGGGCTAGCGGCTACGAGCAGTACTTC.

This chain uses TRBV25-1 with TRBJ1-3; no clear D gene. V lost 6 bases and J 5 bases, leaving 23 bases between the germline ends. The germline V gene encodes CDR1 MGHDK and CDR2 SYGVNS. CDR3 length: 17 amino acids. The CDR3 protein is CASRPQVEQRDRNTIYF. For the CDR3, the DNA is TGTGCCAGCAGACCCCAAGTGGAGCAACGAGATCGAAACACCATATATTTT.

This chain links TRBV9 with TRBJ2-7, with 7 bases matching TRBD1. V lost 3 bases and J lost 4; bases outside the gene matches: 7. CDR3 length: 14 residues. Germline loops: CDR1 SGDLS, CDR2 YYNGEE. The CDR3 DNA sequence: TGTGCCAGCAGCGGTCGGGACAGCCCTTACGAGCAGTACTTC. Protein: CASSGRDSPYEQYF. Together with reference TRBV9 and TRBJ2-7, the CDR3 gives the full variable domain: DSGVTQTPKHLITATGQRVTLRCSPRSGDLSVYWYQQSLDQGLQFLIQYYNGEERAKGNILERFSAQQFPDLHSELNLSSLELGDSALYFCASSGRDSPYEQYFGPGTRLTVT.

The rearrangement links TRBV27 to TRBJ2-7; weak D call: TRBD2 (6 bases). The CDR3 is 13 residues long. Trimming took off 4 bases at V and 3 bases at J, with 10 bases between the two ends. CDR1 and CDR2 from the germline V gene are MNHEY and SMNVEV (reference sequence). In nucleotides, the CDR3 is TGTGCCAGCAGTTCGGGACTTTACTACGAGCAGTACTTC. Amino acid sequence: CASSSGLYYEQYF.

This sequence joins TRBV11-2 and TRBJ1-1; D not certain. CDR1 and CDR2 (germline): SGHAT, FQNNGV. The CDR3 spans 16 residues. Trimming left V 1 base short and J 6 bases short, with 18 bases between. CDR3: CASSLGVLARGPEAFF. In DNA form, the CDR3 reads TGTGCCAGCAGCTTAGGTGTTTTGGCCCGAGGCCCTGAAGCTTTCTTT.

The chain carries TRBV13 and TRBJ2-2; TRBD2 might be the D (5 bases). Germline lookup yields CDR1 PRHDT and CDR2 FYEKMQ (reference sequence). V was shortened by 7 bases and J by 0 bases, with 12 bases between the two germline ends. The CDR3 length is 15 residues. Written as DNA, the CDR3 is TGTGCCAGCATCGGTCTAGCAGCGAACACCGGGGAGCTGTTTTTT. Its protein product is CASIGLAANTGELFF.

The V call is TRBV6-5, the J call TRBJ1-1; the D gene is possibly TRBD1 (6 bases). The CDR3 totals 13 residues. The germline V gene encodes CDR1 MNHEY and CDR2 SVGAGI. The V end was cut by 6 bases, the J end by 3 bases, with 11 bases between. CDR3 nucleotides: TGTGCCAGCAGCAACAGGGTCGACACTGAAGCTTTCTTT. Amino acid sequence: CASSNRVDTEAFF.

On this clone: Other DNA sequences in this sample translate to the same CDR3. The rearrangement links TRBV5-6 to TRBJ1-5, with TRBD1 as a possible D gene (5 bases). CDR1 is SGHDT and CDR2 is YYEEEE in the germline V gene. The V gene lost 4 bases and the J gene lost 7 bases, with 9 bases spanning the gap. The CDR3 totals 12 residues. The CDR3 protein is CASSTGRQPQHF. CDR3 in DNA: TGTGCCAGCAGCACAGGTCGGCAGCCCCAGCATTTT.

The rearrangement uses TRBV6-1 and TRBJ2-1; TRBD2 agrees at 10 bases. Trimming took 5 bases from V and 9 from J; bases not matched to a gene: 1. Germline CDR1 is MNHNS and CDR2 is SASEGT. This CDR3 contains 12 residues. CDR3 sequence (DNA): TGTGCCAGCAGTCGACTAGCGGGTGAGCAGTTCTTC. As protein: CASSRLAGEQFF.

The table lists this clone with a count of one. The chain recombines TRBV11-2 with TRBJ2-5, with 8 bases fitting TRBD2. The germline V gene has CDR1 SGHAT and CDR2 FQNNGV. V dropped 4 bases and J dropped 5; count of bases not matched to a gene: 9. This CDR3 has 15 amino acids. The CDR3 bases are TGTGCCAGCAGCTCTCCGGGGGGGCTTGTGGAGACCCAGTACTTC. It specifies CASSSPGGLVETQYF.

The chain links TRBV27 to TRBJ2-7, with 10 bases lining up with TRBD1. This CDR3 spans 15 amino acids. V lost 2 bases to trimming and J lost 2 bases; unmatched junction nucleotides: 3. Germline-derived CDR1 and CDR2 are MNHEY and SMNVEV (reference sequence). The CDR3 sequence is CASSLGGTGAYEQYF. Here the CDR3 DNA reads TGTGCCAGCAGTTTAGGGGGGACAGGGGCCTACGAGCAGTACTTC.

The CDR3 sequence is CASNEGTPGANVLTF. In nucleotides, the CDR3 is TGTGCCAGCAATGAGGGGACTCCTGGGGCCAACGTCCTGACTTTC. The V call is TRBV28, the J call TRBJ2-6; D is perhaps TRBD2 (6 bases). The V gene lost 7 bases and the J gene lost 2 bases, with 12 bases spanning the gap. The CDR3 length is 15 residues. Germline CDR1 is MDHEN and CDR2 is SYDVKM.

This chain links TRBV27 with TRBJ2-2, with no clear D. There are 13 residues in the CDR3. Looked up from germline, CDR1 is MNHEY and CDR2 is SMNVEV (reference sequence). The germline V and J ends were trimmed by 3 bases and 6 bases, with 8 bases remaining between them. The CDR3, as DNA: TGTGCCAGCAGTTTCTCCCGGGCCGGGGAGCTGTTTTTT. Translating gives CASSFSRAGELFF.

The chain uses TRBV21-1 and TRBJ2-1; the D call of TRBD1 is as the table states it, not checked on the DNA. TRBV21-1 is termed a pseudogene. The CDR3 sequence is 16 residues long. The CDR3 nucleotides read TGTGCCAGCAGCAAAGTTAGTGGGACAGGGGTGAATGAGCAGTTCTTC. It yields the protein CASSKVSGTGVNEQFF.

This clone was observed a few times. V is TRBV6-1 and J is TRBJ1-2; TRBD1 matches at 7 bases. CDR1 and CDR2 from the germline V gene are MNHNS and SASEGT. CDR3 size: 15 residues. J gave up 4 bases and V 1 base, and 6 bases lay outside the gene matches. The CDR3 DNA reads TGTGCCAGCAGTGAAGGACAGGGTTTGGGCTATGGCTACACCTTC. Its protein product is CASSEGQGLGYGYTF.

Only one count was recorded for this clone. The chain carries TRBV7-9 and TRBJ2-1; weak D call: TRBD1 (6 bases). V was trimmed by 5 bases and J by 0 bases, leaving 20 bases between them. The V gene's germline CDR1 is SEHNR and CDR2 FQNEAQ (reference sequence). The CDR3 consists of 18 residues. The DNA for the CDR3 is TGTGCCAGCAGCGCCTCTTGGGGTCAGGGGAGCTCCTACAATGAGCAGTTCTTC. This encodes CASSASWGQGSSYNEQFF.

The CDR3 loop is CASSLIAGENTEAFF. The CDR3 nucleotides read TGTGCCAGCAGTTTAATAGCCGGGGAGAACACTGAAGCTTTCTTT. V gene TRBV28 combines with J gene TRBJ1-1; D not certain. The ends were cut back, 2 bases at V and 1 base at J, with 11 bases in the middle. This CDR3 has 15 amino acids. Germline CDR1 reads MDHEN; CDR2 reads SYDVKM. The full variable domain, completed using reference TRBV28 and TRBJ1-1, is DVKVTQSSRYLVKRTGEKVFLECVQDMDHENMFWYRQDPGLGLRLIYFSYDVKMKEKGDIPEGYSVSREKKERFSLILESASTNQTSMYLCASSLIAGENTEAFFGQGTRLTVV.

The gene calls are TRBV5-6 and TRBJ1-5; tentatively, D is TRBD1 (5 bases). V shed 1 base and J shed 3 bases, with 8 bases lying between them. CDR3 size: 14 residues. Germline V gives CDR1 SGHDT, CDR2 YYEEEE. CDR3 loop: CASSLRGYNQPQHF. CDR3 coding DNA: TGTGCCAGCAGCTTGAGGGGTTACAATCAGCCCCAGCATTTT.

The chain employs TRBV19 and TRBJ2-1; unclear D gene. V was clipped by 3 bases and J by 0 bases, with 6 bases between them. CDR1 and CDR2 from the germline V gene are LNHDA and SQIVND (reference sequence). The CDR3 has 14 residues. The chain's CDR3 is CASSMRLSYNEQFF. The CDR3 DNA reads TGTGCCAGTAGTATGAGGCTCTCCTACAATGAGCAGTTCTTC.